The 13 T cell receptor beta chains in this list originate from one sample, sequenced in a study of OX40 agonist ivuxolimab in advanced cancers. TCRdb keeps only in-frame clones here, not all; method: immunoSEQ multiplex PCR. The repertoire has more than 15,000 clones, around 86% of them found once; the top ten carry 13%. The source material was CD4+ or CD8+ T cells sorted from blood, sampled in a trial of the OX40 agonist ivuxolimab. The origin of the receptors is an adult with an advanced solid tumor such as melanoma, head and neck, liver or kidney cancer.

This sequence joins TRBV5-4 and TRBJ2-1; 9 positions match TRBD2. Germline V gene lookup returns CDR1 SGHNT and CDR2 YYREEE (reference sequence). The CDR3 has 16 residues. V shed 0 bases, J shed 1 base, and the junction held 2 bases outside the gene matches. The CDR3 loop reads CASSLGSGGSYNEQFF. The CDR3 nucleotides are TGTGCCAGCAGCTTGGGGAGCGGGGGGTCCTACAATGAGCAGTTCTTC.

The chain carries TRBV9 and TRBJ1-1, with D hard to call. This CDR3 has 14 residues. V was clipped by 2 bases and J by 5 bases, with 13 bases between them. The germline V gene encodes CDR1 SGDLS and CDR2 YYNGEE. CDR3 amino acids: CASSVSPGKTEAFF. DNA for the CDR3: TGTGCCAGCAGCGTCTCCCCCGGGAAGACTGAAGCTTTCTTT. Full variable domain (rest looked up from reference TRBV9 and TRBJ1-1): DSGVTQTPKHLITATGQRVTLRCSPRSGDLSVYWYQQSLDQGLQFLIQYYNGEERAKGNILERFSAQQFPDLHSELNLSSLELGDSALYFCASSVSPGKTEAFFGQGTRLTVV.

The V call is TRBV27, the J call TRBJ2-6; tentatively, D is TRBD1 (5 bases). The V and J ends lost 4 bases and 0 bases respectively, with 16 bases between them. Germline V gives CDR1 MNHEY, CDR2 SMNVEV (reference sequence). The CDR3 contains 18 residues. This chain's CDR3 is CASSYNRFHSSGANVLTF. The CDR3 DNA follows: TGTGCCAGCAGTTACAACAGGTTTCATAGCTCTGGGGCCAACGTCCTGACTTTC.

This chain uses TRBV12-1 with TRBJ2-3. TRBV12-1 is flagged as a pseudogene. The CDR3 runs 16 residues. The CDR3 coding sequence is TGTGCCAGCAGGGGCAGGGGCGGGGTCTTGGTAGATACGCAGTATTTT. Residues: CASRGRGGVLVDTQYF.

The chain has TRBV19 and TRBJ1-2; TRBD1 might be the D (6 bases). V dropped 2 bases and J dropped 2 bases, with 12 bases sitting between them. Germline CDR1 LNHDA, CDR2 SQIVND (reference sequence). The CDR3 spans 15 residues. CDR3 amino acids: CASSIRDTLNYGYTF. The DNA of the CDR3 is TGTGCCAGTAGTATACGGGACACCCTAAACTATGGCTACACCTTC.

Here the CDR3 reads CASREQGNTEAFF. The CDR3, as DNA: TGTGCCAGCAGAGAACAGGGAAACACTGAAGCTTTCTTT. The chain is built from TRBV27 and TRBJ1-1, with a possible D match to TRBD1 (6 bases). Trimming pared 6 bases from V and 2 bases from J, leaving 10 bases between. The CDR3 runs to 13 residues. The germline V gene has CDR1 MNHEY and CDR2 SMNVEV (reference sequence).

This chain joins TRBV19 and TRBJ1-5, with D perhaps matching TRBD1 (5 bases). Trimming took 5 bases from V and 9 from J, leaving 17 bases between them. The CDR3 totals 14 residues. Germline CDR1 and CDR2: LNHDA and SQIVND (reference sequence). The DNA for the CDR3 is TGTGCCAGTAGTTTGGGGGGTCCTCAACGGCCCCAGCATTTT. Protein product: CASSLGGPQRPQHF.

J is TRBJ1-5 and V is TRBV27, with D perhaps matching TRBD1 (5 bases). CDR3 size: 14 residues. Trimming took off 4 bases at V and 1 base at J, with 8 bases between the two ends. The V gene's germline CDR1 is MNHEY and CDR2 SMNVEV (reference sequence). As DNA, the CDR3 is TGTGCCAGCAGTTCCCAGGGAAGCAATCAGCCCCAGCATTTT. Protein product: CASSSQGSNQPQHF.

This chain uses TRBV2 with TRBJ1-5; tentatively, D is TRBD1 (5 bases). From germline, CDR1 is SNHLY and CDR2 FYNNEI. The V gene lost 0 bases and the J gene lost 1 base, with 7 bases spanning the gap. The CDR3 contains 15 residues. The CDR3 DNA is TGTGCCAGCAGTGAAGCGGGGGTGAGCAATCAGCCCCAGCATTTT. The encoded protein is CASSEAGVSNQPQHF.

The chain is built from TRBV14 and TRBJ2-7; 10 bases are a match to TRBD1. V lost 4 bases to trimming and J lost 1 base; unmatched junction nucleotides: 4. The CDR3 length is 15 residues. The germline CDR1 and CDR2 sequences are SGHDN and FVKESK. The CDR3, as DNA: TGTGCCAGCAGCCCGCTGGGACAGGGGTCCTACGAGCAGTACTTC. It codes for CASSPLGQGSYEQYF.

This chain links TRBV19 with TRBJ2-5, with TRBD2 matching 10 bases. Per the germline V gene, CDR1 is LNHDA and CDR2 is SQIVND (reference sequence). Trimming cost V 3 bases and J 4 bases; bases outside gene matches: 2. The CDR3 totals 14 residues. The CDR3 DNA reads as TGTGCCAGTAGTATCCTAGCGGGGGCAGAGACCCAGTACTTC. It is translated as CASSILAGAETQYF. The full variable domain, with the rest looked up from reference TRBV19 and TRBJ2-5, is DGGITQSPKYLFRKEGQNVTLSCEQNLNHDAMYWYRQDPGQGLRLIYYSQIVNDFQKGDIAEGYSVSREKKESFPLTVTSAQKNPTAFYLCASSILAGAETQYFGPGTRLLVL.

This rearrangement joins TRBV11-2 to TRBJ1-1; 8 nucleotides line up with TRBD1. The CDR3 length is 15 residues. CDR1 SGHAT and CDR2 FQNNGV come from the germline V gene. The junction had 5 bases not matched to a gene; V was cut back by 5 bases and J by 0 bases. The CDR3 is CASSPRQGMNTEAFF. In DNA, the CDR3 is TGTGCCAGCAGCCCTCGACAGGGGATGAACACTGAAGCTTTCTTT.

The J gene is TRBJ2-5, the V gene TRBV2; TRBD1 matches 8 bases. The trim removed 5 bases at V and 5 bases at J, leaving 7 bases unmatched. The CDR3 loop spans 14 amino acids. CDR1 SNHLY and CDR2 FYNNEI come from the germline V gene. The CDR3 loop reads CASSWVRGPETQYF. In DNA, the CDR3 is TGTGCCAGCAGTTGGGTCAGGGGGCCGGAGACCCAGTACTTC.